Below are 29 T cell receptor beta chains sequenced from a single sample in a study of blood T cells in healthy people across ages. Alongside a J-beta primer mix, a sample-barcoded 5' primer served in a second PCR lasting roughly 7 to 12 cycles. From the 5' RACE reads, TCRdb called clonotypes with MiXCR, one entry per CDR3 protein. The table records about 800,000 distinct CDR3 sequences, 58% of them present only once. Sequencing used blood. The receptors stem from a man in his thirties or forties in good health.

The chain employs TRBV20-1 and TRBJ2-3; TRBD2 matches 9 bases. With 5 bases clipped from V and 9 bases from J, the junction kept 9 bases outside the gene matches. Looked up from germline, CDR1 is DFQATT and CDR2 is SNEGSKA (reference sequence). This CDR3 region has 13 residues. CDR3 nucleotides: TGCAGTGCTGGCCCTAGCGGGATGGGCACGCAGTATTTT. As protein: CSAGPSGMGTQYF.

This clonotype was recorded a few times. This sequence joins TRBV4-3 and TRBJ2-1; D gene uncertain. CDR1 is LGHNA, CDR2 YSLEER, per germline. The V end lost 0 bases, the J end lost 10 bases, and 10 bases lay between the germline ends. The CDR3 runs 13 residues. In DNA, the CDR3 is TGCGCCAGCAGCCAAGATCGGACCCTAGAGCAGTTCTTC. Its translation: CASSQDRTLEQFF.

This chain connects TRBV6-5 to TRBJ2-7, with 10 bases lining up with TRBD2. The CDR3 contains 14 residues. Germline CDR1 and CDR2: MNHEY and SVGAGI. With V trimmed by 5 bases and J by 1 base, 2 bases remained unmatched. The CDR3 DNA follows: TGTGCCAGCAGTCAACTAGCGGGATCCTACGAGCAGTACTTC. Its protein product is CASSQLAGSYEQYF.

The rearrangement links TRBV4-3 to TRBJ2-1, with 8 nucleotides matching TRBD2. Unmatched junction bases numbered 15, after V lost 4 bases and J lost 1 base. Germline V lookup: CDR1 LGHNA, CDR2 YSLEER. The CDR3 is 19 amino acids. The CDR3 bases are TGCGCCAGCAGCCCCAAGCCCCGGGGGGGAGCGGGATCCTACAATGAGCAGTTCTTC. Its translation: CASSPKPRGGAGSYNEQFF.

V is TRBV25-1 and J is TRBJ2-6; no clear D gene. The V gene lost 5 bases and the J gene lost 4 bases, with 15 bases spanning the gap. CDR1 is MGHDK and CDR2 is SYGVNS in the germline V gene. The CDR3 is 16 amino acids. CDR3 protein: CASSLKADQGANVLTF. The CDR3 nucleotides are TGTGCCAGCAGTTTGAAGGCCGACCAGGGGGCCAACGTCCTGACTTTC.

The genes are TRBV4-3 and TRBJ1-1; maybe TRBD1 (5 bases). The germline V gene encodes CDR1 LGHNA and CDR2 YSLEER. The V gene lost 5 bases and the J gene lost 0 bases, with 16 bases spanning the gap. CDR3 length: 16 amino acids. In nucleotides, the CDR3 is TGCGCCAGCAGCGACCGTCTGACAGTGTTGAACACTGAAGCTTTCTTT. It codes for CASSDRLTVLNTEAFF.

V is TRBV5-1 and J is TRBJ2-1; D is possibly TRBD1 or TRBD2 (5 bases each). The DNA end is a closer match to TRBJ2-7, so the J assignment may be wrong. The CDR3 is 22 amino acids. CDR1 and CDR2 (germline): SGHRS, YFSETQ. The CDR3 here is CASSFIRPGAAGFEAYNYEQYF. The CDR3 coding sequence is TGCGCCAGCAGCTTTATTAGGCCCGGGGCAGCCGGTTTTGAGGCCTACAACTACGAGCAGTACTTC.

The rearrangement links TRBV20-1 to TRBJ2-3, with D tentatively TRBD2 (5 bases). Trimming removed 2 bases from V and 2 bases from J, with 11 bases in between. Germline-derived CDR1 and CDR2 are DFQATT and SNEGSKA (reference sequence). The CDR3 contains 14 residues. The CDR3 region is CSARSEGFTDTQYF. In DNA form, the CDR3 reads TGCAGTGCTAGAAGCGAGGGCTTCACAGATACGCAGTATTTT.

The chain couples TRBV20-1 to TRBJ1-5, with TRBD1 as a possible D gene (6 bases). Trimming cost V 0 bases and J 7 bases, with 13 bases left between them. Per the germline V gene, CDR1 is DFQATT and CDR2 is SNEGSKA (reference sequence). CDR3 length: 14 amino acids. The CDR3 nucleotides are TGCAGTGCTAGAGATCCGCAGGGGTGGCAGCCCCAGCATTTT. This gives the protein CSARDPQGWQPQHF.

This clonotype has only a few counts. The gene calls are TRBV18 and TRBJ2-1; TRBD2 agrees at 10 bases. Germline V gives CDR1 KGHSH, CDR2 LQKENI. V was pared by 1 base and J by 5 bases, with 5 bases of the junction left unmatched. The CDR3 has 16 amino acids. CDR3 amino acids: CASSPRRAGGDNEQFF. DNA for the CDR3: TGTGCCAGCTCACCACGTAGAGCGGGAGGGGACAATGAGCAGTTCTTC.

The chain uses TRBV10-3 and TRBJ2-5; TRBD2 is a possible D gene (6 bases). Germline loops: CDR1 ENHRY, CDR2 SYGVKD. This CDR3 is built from 11 residues. The ends were cut back, 10 bases at V and 5 bases at J, with 11 bases in the middle. CDR3 bases: TGTGCCACCGGGACTTTGGAGACCCAGTACTTC. It is translated as CATGTLETQYF.

The table lists this clonotype with a count of one. The rearrangement uses TRBV10-3 and TRBJ1-1, with 7 bases fitting TRBD1. The CDR3 spans 17 residues. From germline, CDR1 is ENHRY and CDR2 SYGVKD. V lost 4 bases, J lost 2 bases, and 13 bases stayed unmatched. The CDR3 region has the DNA TGTGCCATCAGTGGGGGTGGTCCGGGACAGTCAAACACTGAAGCTTTCTTT. The encoded protein is CAISGGGPGQSNTEAFF.

The chain couples TRBV16 to TRBJ2-3, with D perhaps matching TRBD2 (6 bases). Germline V gene data show CDR1 as KGHSY and CDR2 as FQNENV. The ends were cut back, 4 bases at V and 5 bases at J, with 19 bases in the middle. The CDR3 has 16 amino acids. The CDR3 sequence is CASSPPRNSGVDTQYF. As DNA, the CDR3 is TGTGCCAGCAGCCCCCCCCGCAATTCGGGGGTAGATACGCAGTATTTT.

The chain links TRBV7-9 to TRBJ1-5, with D tentatively TRBD1 (6 bases). Per germline, CDR1 SEHNR and CDR2 FQNEAQ (reference sequence). This CDR3 spans 14 amino acids. V was cut by 5 bases and J by 6 bases, with 14 bases left in between. The CDR3 region is CASSARGAGQPQHF. CDR3 in DNA: TGTGCCAGCAGCGCCAGGGGCGCGGGTCAGCCCCAGCATTTT.

The CDR3 bases are TGTGCCAGCAGTGAATGGAGGACCAACTCTGGGGCCAACGTCCTGACTTTC. Protein sequence: CASSEWRTNSGANVLTF. The chain uses TRBV25-1 and TRBJ2-6, with D perhaps TRBD2 (5 bases). Trimming shortened V by 1 base and J by 0 bases, and 10 bases separated the two germline ends. The germline V gene has CDR1 MGHDK and CDR2 SYGVNS. This CDR3 is 17 amino acids long. Using reference TRBV25-1 and TRBJ2-6 for the parts outside the CDR3, the full variable domain is EADIYQTPRYLVIGTGKKITLECSQTMGHDKMYWYQQDPGMELHLIHYSYGVNSTEKGDLSSESTVSRIRTEHFPLTLESARPSHTSQYLCASSEWRTNSGANVLTFGAGSRLTVL.

V gene TRBV27 combines with J gene TRBJ2-7, with D tentatively TRBD1 or TRBD2 (6 bases each). V was cut by 5 bases and J by 4 bases, with 15 bases left in between. The CDR3 loop spans 14 amino acids. Germline assignment: CDR1 MNHEY and CDR2 SMNVEV (reference sequence). CDR3 nucleotides: TGTGCCAGCAGTACCGAGCGAGGGGGGTACGAGCAGTACTTC. Translating gives CASSTERGGYEQYF.

The V call is TRBV20-1, the J call TRBJ2-1; 7 positions agree with TRBD2. The CDR3 is 15 residues long. Germline V gene lookup returns CDR1 DFQATT and CDR2 SNEGSKA (reference sequence). Trimming cost V 5 bases and J 9 bases; bases outside gene matches: 16. CDR3 protein: CSAPSAGTTLSEQFF. The CDR3 bases are TGCAGTGCTCCCTCCGCCGGGACTACTCTCAGTGAGCAGTTCTTC.

This chain uses TRBV20-1 with TRBJ2-7; no clear D. Germline CDR1 reads DFQATT; CDR2 reads SNEGSKA (reference sequence). V was shortened by 0 bases and J by 5 bases, with 5 bases between the two germline ends. CDR3 size: 11 residues. The CDR3 DNA reads as TGCAGTGCTAGAGATTACGACGAGCAGTACTTC. This codes for CSARDYDEQYF.

The chain couples TRBV6-2 or TRBV6-3 to TRBJ2-5; D is perhaps TRBD2 (6 bases). Trimming pared 4 bases from V and 4 bases from J, leaving 10 bases between. Germline assignment: CDR1 MNHEY and CDR2 SVGEGT. This CDR3 contains 13 residues. CDR3 DNA: TGTGCCAGCAGTTGGTGGGGACTAGAGACCCAGTACTTC. Translated, it gives CASSWWGLETQYF.

This clonotype was recorded once. The gene calls are TRBV25-1 and TRBJ2-5; tentative D call: TRBD2 (5 bases). Trimming removed 5 bases at V and 3 bases at J, with 16 bases between. The germline V gene encodes CDR1 MGHDK and CDR2 SYGVNS. The CDR3 has 15 amino acids. CDR3 residues: CASSTGGQFEETQYF. Here the CDR3 DNA reads TGTGCCAGCAGTACCGGCGGGCAGTTCGAAGAGACCCAGTACTTC. The whole variable domain, remainder taken from reference TRBV25-1 and TRBJ2-5, is EADIYQTPRYLVIGTGKKITLECSQTMGHDKMYWYQQDPGMELHLIHYSYGVNSTEKGDLSSESTVSRIRTEHFPLTLESARPSHTSQYLCASSTGGQFEETQYFGPGTRLLVL.

The chain employs TRBV3-1 and TRBJ1-6, with D perhaps matching TRBD1 (6 bases). The germline V gene encodes CDR1 LGHDT and CDR2 YNNKEL (reference sequence). The CDR3 loop spans 15 amino acids. V lost 0 bases and J lost 10, with 13 bases in between. CDR3 DNA: TGTGCCAGCAGCCAAGATGCAGGGGATTCGTCACCCCTCCACTTT. Amino acid sequence: CASSQDAGDSSPLHF. The full variable domain, with the rest looked up from reference TRBV3-1 and TRBJ1-6, is DTAVSQTPKYLVTQMGNDKSIKCEQNLGHDTMYWYKQDSKKFLKIMFSYNNKELIINETVPNRFSPKSPDKAHLNLHINSLELGDSAVYFCASSQDAGDSSPLHFGNGTRLTVT.

This sequence joins TRBV5-6 and TRBJ1-1; D remains ambiguous. Trimming pared 4 bases from V and 4 bases from J, leaving 11 bases between. CDR3 length: 13 amino acids. Germline CDR1 is SGHDT and CDR2 is YYEEEE. CDR3 region: CASSDVRGTEAFF. The DNA of the CDR3 is TGTGCCAGCAGCGATGTCCGGGGCACTGAAGCTTTCTTT.

This clonotype turned up a few times. The V and J genes are TRBV2 and TRBJ2-5; 8 bases align to TRBD1. J was trimmed by 7 bases and V by 6 bases; bases with no gene match: 7. This CDR3 is built from 13 residues. Germline CDR1 reads SNHLY; CDR2 reads FYNNEI. CDR3 nucleotide sequence: TGTGCCAGCAGGCGGACAGGGTTTGGGACCCAGTACTTC. Translating gives CASRRTGFGTQYF.

V gene TRBV10-3 combines with J gene TRBJ1-1; 8 positions agree with TRBD1. The CDR3 runs 17 residues. Germline values: CDR1 ENHRY, CDR2 SYGVKD. The J segment lost 6 bases and the V segment lost 2 bases, leaving 14 bases of the junction unmatched. The CDR3 region has the DNA TGTGCCATCAGTGAGGGAGCCCAGACAGGGGATAAGGCTGAAGCTTTCTTT. Its protein is CAISEGAQTGDKAEAFF.

The chain has TRBV29-1 and TRBJ1-2; D gene ambiguous. The V gene's germline CDR1 is SQVTM and CDR2 ANQGSEA. The V end was cut by 7 bases, the J end by 1 base, with 13 bases between. The CDR3 spans 13 residues. CDR3 loop: CSAWAGINYGYTF. DNA of the CDR3: TGCAGCGCATGGGCAGGCATTAACTATGGCTACACCTTC.

This clonotype was counted once. The chain recombines TRBV11-2 with TRBJ1-6; possible D gene TRBD1, 5 bases. V dropped 5 bases and J dropped 4 bases, with 21 bases sitting between them. From germline, CDR1 is SGHAT and CDR2 FQNNGV. The CDR3 runs 18 residues. Here the CDR3 reads CASSQLFRGPGYNSPLHF. The DNA for the CDR3 is TGTGCCAGCAGCCAACTTTTTCGGGGCCCGGGTTATAATTCACCCCTCCACTTT.

The chain combines TRBV29-1 with TRBJ2-5; the D gene could be TRBD1 or TRBD2 (5 bases each). With 7 bases removed from V and 5 bases from J, the gap between germline ends came to 20 bases. The CDR3 runs to 14 residues. Germline V lookup: CDR1 SQVTM, CDR2 ANQGSEA. Written as DNA, the CDR3 is TGCAGCGGACCGGGACGGCGCCGTTTCGAGACCCAGTACTTC. Translating gives CSGPGRRRFETQYF.

The chain joins TRBV4-2 to TRBJ2-5; the match to TRBD1 covers 8 bases. There are 14 residues in the CDR3. Looked up from germline, CDR1 is LGHNA and CDR2 is YNFKEQ. The trim removed 2 bases at V and 2 bases at J, leaving 1 base unmatched. The CDR3 nucleotides are TGTGCCAGCAGCCAATGGACAGGGCAAGAGACCCAGTACTTC. Translation gives CASSQWTGQETQYF.

This clonotype has a handful of counts. The chain joins TRBV29-1 to TRBJ1-1, with D uncertain. Germline V gives CDR1 SQVTM, CDR2 ANQGSEA. The CDR3 length is 11 residues. V was cut by 2 bases and J by 7 bases, with 8 bases left in between. The CDR3 here is CSVETPREAFF. The DNA for the CDR3 is TGCAGCGTTGAAACCCCCCGTGAAGCTTTCTTT. Full variable domain (remainder filled in from reference TRBV29-1 and TRBJ1-1): SAVISQKPSRDICQRGTSLTIQCQVDSQVTMMFWYRQQPGQSLTLIATANQGSEATYESGFVIDKFPISRPNLTFSTLTVSNMSPEDSSIYLCSVETPREAFFGQGTRLTVV.